Listed below are T cell receptor beta chains from one sample, sequenced in a study of T cells expressing NK-cell markers. TCRdb re-analyzed the 5' RACE reads; it lists each CDR3 protein once, without DNA. Reported are a few hundred thousand distinct CDR3 sequences; the ten largest clones contain about 0.4%. Material for sequencing was blood T cells: a sorted CD56 or NKG2C T cell subset, CD4+ or CD8+ T cells, or bulk PBMC T cells (not recorded which). The receptors were gathered from a man aged 18-30 years in good health. The CDR3 runs from the conserved cysteine through the conserved F or W. Fields, in order: J gene, V gene, CDR3 protein.

TRBJ2-7 TRBV20-1 CSARSPGTVDDEQYF
TRBJ2-7 TRBV2 CASRILAGGYEQYF
TRBJ2-5 TRBV15 CATSRDLLSQETQYF
TRBJ2-7 TRBV12-3/TRBV12-4 CASSLQDHPAYEQYF
TRBJ2-1 TRBV12-3/TRBV12-4 CASSPHPAGTLHEQFF
TRBJ2-7 TRBV20-1 CSARDLIMTSGIPYEQYF
TRBJ2-2 TRBV20-1 CSATPWGGGEGGELFF
TRBJ2-4 TRBV20-1 CSARLVSGNIQYF
TRBJ1-1 TRBV7-9 CASSVQGGDTEAFF
TRBJ1-1 TRBV20-1 CSAPRGSDTEAFF
TRBJ2-1 TRBV9 CASSVGVDYNEQFF
TRBJ2-3 TRBV10-3 CAISEVGSGGTDTQYF
TRBJ1-5 TRBV12-3/TRBV12-4 CASRGQGPGEPQHF
TRBJ1-5 TRBV28 CASSKRTGAAQPQHF
TRBJ2-2 TRBV20-1 CSASGGDRSGELFF
TRBJ2-2 TRBV7-9 CASSPPGQGFSGELFF
TRBJ2-5 TRBV6-5 CASSYSWEYQETQYF
TRBJ1-1 TRBV7-9 CASSFIPAESTEAFF
TRBJ1-1 TRBV5-1 CASSRGTGSVTEAFF
TRBJ2-3 TRBV20-1 CSARLAWVSGRSKDTQYF
TRBJ1-1 TRBV4-1 CASSQPFTGNTEAFF